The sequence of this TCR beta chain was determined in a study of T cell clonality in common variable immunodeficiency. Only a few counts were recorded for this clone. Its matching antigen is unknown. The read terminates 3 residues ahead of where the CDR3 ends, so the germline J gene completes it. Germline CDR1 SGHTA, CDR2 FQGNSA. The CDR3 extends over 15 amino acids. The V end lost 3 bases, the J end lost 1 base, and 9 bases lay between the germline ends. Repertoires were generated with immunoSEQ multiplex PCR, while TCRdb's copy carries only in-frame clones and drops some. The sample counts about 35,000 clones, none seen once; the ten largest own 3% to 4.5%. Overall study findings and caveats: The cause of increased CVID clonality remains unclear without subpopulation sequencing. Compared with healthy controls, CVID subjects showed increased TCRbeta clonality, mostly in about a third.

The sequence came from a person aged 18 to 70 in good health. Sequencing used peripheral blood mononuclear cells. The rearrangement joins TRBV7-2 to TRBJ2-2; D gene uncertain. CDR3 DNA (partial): TGTGCCAGCAGCTTTCAGTACAGGAACACCGGGGAG. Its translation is CASSFQYRNTGE. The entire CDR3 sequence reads CASSFQYRNTGELFF.